This record looks at one T cell receptor (beta chain) sequence and its context. The antigen remains unidentified. The entry originates in a study of OX40 agonist ivuxolimab in advanced cancers. Study-wide points: Expanded clones belonging to CD8+ T cells outnumbered, on average, those of CD4+.

In germline, CDR1 is LNHDA, CDR2 SQIVND (reference sequence). V dropped 4 bases and J dropped 0 bases, with 15 bases sitting between them. There are 17 residues in the CDR3. Using immunoSEQ multiplex PCR, the repertoire was profiled, and TCRdb retains in-frame clones only, with some absent. Among roughly 76,000 clones listed, approximately 85% were seen once. The sequence derives from an adult with an advanced solid tumor such as melanoma, head and neck, liver or kidney cancer. This rearrangement joins TRBV19 to TRBJ1-4, with a weak D call TRBD1 (5 bases). This specimen was CD4+ or CD8+ T cells sorted from blood, taken in a trial of the OX40 agonist ivuxolimab. CDR3 residues: CASSTGTGVATNEKLFF. The CDR3 DNA reads as TGTGCCAGTAGTACCGGGACGGGCGTTGCAACTAATGAAAAACTGTTTTTT.